Below are 20 T cell receptor beta chains sequenced from a single sample in a study of T-cell reconstitution after alpha-beta-depleted transplantation in children (dated by TCRdb to about 2016). To prepare the library, PCR was applied. These reads were obtained on an Illumina HiSeq 2500. TCR library preparation used molecular barcoding, with unique molecular identifiers applied to normalize quantification of the TCRbeta repertoire. In-frame beta chains were kept once TCRdb had trimmed the public reads at Q25 with fastp and called clones with MiXCR. Each record represents a unique CDR3 protein, reported with the most common genes and DNA among its rows. Within this sample are around 210,000 distinct CDR3 sequences, with approximately 6.3% of them counted one time only. The ten largest make up around 5% of the sample. Interpreted using the paper, the treatment or condition label stands for: allogeneic hematopoietic cell transplantation with graft depleted of TCRalphabeta T cells and CD19 B cells.

The material was PBMCs, obtained before TCRalphabeta/CD19-depleted stem cell transplant. These receptors all come from a boy aged 2 to 10 with acute lymphoblastic leukemia, due to receive a stem cell transplant.

This clonotype has at least ten counts. The chain joins TRBV12-3 or TRBV12-4 to TRBJ2-7, with D uncertain. This CDR3 is built from 15 residues. The V end was cut by 1 base, the J end by 0 bases, with 10 bases between. The DNA of the CDR3 is TGTGCCAGCAGTTTAGGGACCGTGAGCTCCTACGAGCAGTACTTC. Translation: CASSLGTVSSYEQYF.

Many counts were recorded for this clonotype. The rearrangement joins TRBV7-2 to TRBJ2-1, with 8 bases identical to TRBD2. J was trimmed by 4 bases and V by 4 bases; bases with no gene match: 6. The length of the CDR3 is 15 residues. CDR1 SGHTA and CDR2 FQGNSA come from the germline V gene. The CDR3 loop is CASSSNVAGYNEQFF. The CDR3 coding sequence is TGTGCCAGCAGCTCAAACGTAGCGGGGTACAATGAGCAGTTCTTC. Looking up the rest from reference TRBV7-2 and TRBJ2-1 gives the full variable domain: GAGVSQSPSNKVTEKGKDVELRCDPISGHTALYWYRQSLGQGLEFLIYFQGNSAPDKSGLPSDRFSAERTGGSVSTLTIQRTQQEDSAVYLCASSSNVAGYNEQFFGPGTRLTVL.

A few counts support this clonotype. This chain joins TRBV5-5 and TRBJ2-5, with TRBD2 matching 11 bases. Losses at the gene ends were 6 bases for V and 2 bases for J; bases not matched to a gene: 9. This CDR3 comprises 16 residues. Per germline, CDR1 SGHKS and CDR2 YYEKEE (reference sequence). The CDR3 spells CASTRTSGSIQETQYF. The CDR3 nucleotides read TGTGCCAGCACCAGGACTAGCGGGTCCATACAAGAGACCCAGTACTTC.

This clonotype was seen at least ten times. V is TRBV29-1 and J is TRBJ2-7; 10 bases agree with TRBD2. After removal of 6 bases from V and 6 bases from J, the junction contained 11 bases not matched to a gene. Germline V gene lookup returns CDR1 SQVTM and CDR2 ANQGSEA. This CDR3 is 14 amino acids long. CDR3 protein: CSVGRTSGISEQYF. The DNA of the CDR3 is TGCAGCGTCGGTCGGACTAGCGGAATTTCCGAGCAGTACTTC.

This clonotype was seen ten or more times. The chain is built from TRBV10-3 and TRBJ2-7; 7 bases fit TRBD2. Germline V gene lookup returns CDR1 ENHRY and CDR2 SYGVKD. The CDR3 is made up of 12 amino acids. Trimming cost V 6 bases and J 7 bases; bases outside gene matches: 6. CDR3 loop: CAIRGGVDEQYF. CDR3 DNA: TGTGCCATCAGGGGGGGGGTCGATGAGCAGTACTTC.

This clonotype has only a few counts. The chain links TRBV6-5 to TRBJ2-7; weak D call: TRBD1 (5 bases). Between the trimmed V and J ends, which lost 2 bases and 6 bases, there was a span of 14 bases. Looked up from germline, CDR1 is MNHEY and CDR2 is SVGAGI. The CDR3 length is 14 residues. The CDR3 nucleotides are TGTGCCAGCAGTTACGGGCAGGGTAGTTCCGAGCAGTACTTC. This gives the protein CASSYGQGSSEQYF.

This clonotype has just a few counts. The chain couples TRBV27 to TRBJ1-3, with D tentatively TRBD1 (5 bases). Germline loops: CDR1 MNHEY, CDR2 SMNVEV (reference sequence). V gave up 6 bases and J gave up 4 bases, with 19 bases separating them. The CDR3 runs 16 residues. CDR3 residues: CASSLTAGGPGNTIYF. The CDR3 bases are TGTGCCAGCAGCCTCACCGCCGGGGGACCCGGAAACACCATATATTTT.

CDR3 residues: CASMYRGGEQFF. The CDR3 DNA is TGCGCCAGCATGTATCGGGGAGGTGAGCAGTTCTTC. The chain recombines TRBV5-1 with TRBJ2-1; the D gene is possibly TRBD2 (6 bases). Germline lookup yields CDR1 SGHRS and CDR2 YFSETQ. Between the trimmed V and J ends, which lost 6 bases and 9 bases, there was a span of 13 bases. CDR3 length equals 12 residues.

This clonotype was found a few times. This chain joins TRBV20-1 and TRBJ1-5, with 7 bases aligning to TRBD1. Per germline, CDR1 DFQATT and CDR2 SNEGSKA (reference sequence). The V gene end was trimmed by 3 bases and the J gene end by 4 bases; junction bases not matched to a gene: 15. The CDR3 runs 17 residues. The CDR3 sequence: CSASSVQGGARNQPQHF. For the CDR3, the DNA is TGCAGTGCTAGTTCCGTACAAGGGGGCGCGAGGAATCAGCCCCAGCATTTT.

This clonotype was seen a few times. This rearrangement joins TRBV5-6 to TRBJ1-1; D uncertain. The CDR3 runs to 13 residues. Trimming removed 0 bases at V and 4 bases at J, with 7 bases between. Germline V gene sequence: CDR1 SGHDT, CDR2 YYEEEE. The CDR3 DNA is TGTGCCAGCAGCTTGGGATTCGGCACTGAAGCTTTCTTT. Protein: CASSLGFGTEAFF.

This clonotype was observed a few times. J is TRBJ2-3 and V is TRBV5-5; a weak D match, TRBD2 (7 bases). This CDR3 region has 14 residues. V gave up 6 bases and J gave up 4 bases, with 15 bases separating them. Germline V gene lookup returns CDR1 SGHKS and CDR2 YYEKEE (reference sequence). Here the CDR3 reads CASIEGGSSDTQYF. The CDR3 DNA sequence: TGTGCCAGCATCGAGGGGGGGTCATCAGATACGCAGTATTTT.

V and J are TRBV2 and TRBJ2-5, with D uncertain. V lost 6 bases and J 3 bases, leaving 5 bases between the germline ends. Per the germline V gene, CDR1 is SNHLY and CDR2 is FYNNEI. CDR3 length: 11 residues. CDR3 sequence (DNA): TGTGCCAGCAGCGTGGAAGAGACCCAGTACTTC. Translation: CASSVEETQYF. The full variable domain, rest sourced from reference TRBV2 and TRBJ2-5, is EPEVTQTPSHQVTQMGQEVILRCVPISNHLYFYWYRQILGQKVEFLVSFYNNEISEKSEIFDDQFSVERPDGSNFTLKIRSTKLEDSAMYFCASSVEETQYFGPGTRLLVL.

This clonotype was seen ten or more times. The CDR3 region is CASSQDIVAENQPQHF. In DNA form, the CDR3 reads TGTGCCAGCAGCCAAGATATAGTGGCGGAAAATCAGCCCCAGCATTTT. V usage is TRBV4-2 and J usage is TRBJ1-5, with D hard to call. The ends were cut back, 0 bases at V and 4 bases at J, with 13 bases in the middle. Germline CDR1 and CDR2: LGHNA and YNFKEQ. This CDR3 has 16 amino acids.

This clonotype appeared a few times. This chain joins TRBV7-2 and TRBJ2-1; D call uncertain. The CDR3 extends over 15 amino acids. V lost 3 bases, J lost 8 bases, and 17 bases lay in between. Germline V lookup: CDR1 SGHTA, CDR2 FQGNSA. CDR3: CASSFRALEFDEQFF. In DNA form, the CDR3 reads TGTGCCAGCAGCTTCCGTGCCCTCGAGTTTGATGAGCAGTTCTTC.

The chain couples TRBV20-1 to TRBJ1-4; D unclear. The CDR3 loop spans 14 amino acids. The V end lost 6 bases, the J end lost 8 bases, and 19 bases lay between the germline ends. CDR1 and CDR2 from the germline V gene are DFQATT and SNEGSKA (reference sequence). The CDR3 DNA sequence: TGCAGTGCGAGACGGGTGGGAAGAGGCGAAAAACTGTTTTTT. Translated, it gives CSARRVGRGEKLFF.

This clonotype was counted between two and nine times. J is TRBJ2-6 and V is TRBV28; D remains ambiguous. Germline CDR1 and CDR2: MDHEN and SYDVKM. CDR3 length: 13 amino acids. The germline V and J ends were trimmed by 7 bases and 2 bases, with 6 bases remaining between them. CDR3 nucleotide sequence: TGTGCCAGCACGGCGGCTGGGGCCAACGTCCTGACTTTC. This sequence encodes CASTAAGANVLTF.

This clonotype has more than one count but fewer than ten. V and J are TRBV4-2 and TRBJ2-1; no definite D call. In germline, CDR1 is LGHNA, CDR2 YNFKEQ. This CDR3 has 15 amino acids. The V gene lost 9 bases and the J gene lost 5 bases, with 20 bases spanning the gap. In DNA, the CDR3 is TGTGCCAGTAGAAAAGAGGCGGAATACCACAATGAGCAGTTCTTC. This sequence encodes CASRKEAEYHNEQFF.

There are a few counts of this clonotype. The chain has TRBV5-4 and TRBJ1-2; the D gene is possibly TRBD1 (6 bases). Germline V lookup: CDR1 SGHNT, CDR2 YYREEE (reference sequence). The V gene lost 6 bases and the J gene lost 8 bases, with 17 bases spanning the gap. The CDR3 is 13 residues long. The CDR3 protein is CASNKDSLNGYTF. The CDR3 DNA reads TGTGCCAGCAACAAGGACAGCCTTAACGGCTACACCTTC.

This clonotype came up many times. The chain combines TRBV27 with TRBJ1-2; the match to TRBD1 covers 7 bases. The trim removed 6 bases at V and 2 bases at J, leaving 6 bases unmatched. The CDR3 runs 14 residues. The V gene's germline CDR1 is MNHEY and CDR2 SMNVEV (reference sequence). CDR3 residues: CASSPAGQNYGYTF. CDR3 bases: TGTGCCAGCAGCCCCGCGGGACAGAACTATGGCTACACCTTC.

This clonotype was counted only a few times. This sequence joins TRBV6-1 and TRBJ1-2; 9 nucleotides agree with TRBD1. The CDR3 is 14 amino acids. V lost 3 bases, J lost 3 bases, and 2 bases stayed unmatched. Germline CDR1 is MNHNS and CDR2 is SASEGT. CDR3 in DNA: TGTGCCAGCAGTGATTGGGACAGGGACTATGGCTACACCTTC. Encoded protein: CASSDWDRDYGYTF.